Listed below are T cell receptor beta chains from one sample, sequenced in a study of regulatory T cells in long-lasting Graves disease. MiXCR was run by TCRdb on the multiplex PCR reads, yielding one entry per CDR3 protein. Of 620,000 or so distinct CDR3 sequences listed, roughly 15% are singletons. These sequences were also reported in another study, on T cells in Graves' hyperthyroidism and ophthalmopathy.

Source: peripheral blood mononuclear cells (PBMCs), taken at new diagnosis, from a patient treated with antithyroid drugs. Source of these receptors: a woman aged 25-40 years with Graves disease. CDR3s include the opening cysteine and the closing phenylalanine or tryptophan. D genes are given only for firm matches. A row's size may be missing; if present it is once, few, many or a size class.

len: 15
abundance: few
j_gene: TRBJ2-1
v_gene: TRBV7-3
d_gene: TRBD2
CDR3aa: CASSRTAGEYNEQFF
CDR3nt: TGTGCCAGCAGCCGCACAGCGGGAGAGTACAATGAGCAGTTCTTC

len: 15
abundance: many
j_gene: TRBJ1-4
v_gene: TRBV28
d_gene: TRBD1
CDR3aa: CASADQGAMGEKLFF
CDR3nt: TGTGCATCGGCAGATCAGGGGGCGATGGGTGAAAAACTGTTTTTT

len: 17
abundance: -
j_gene: TRBJ2-3
v_gene: TRBV14
d_gene: TRBD2
CDR3aa: CASSQPLGGGSTDTQYF
CDR3nt: TGTGCCAGCAGCCAACCGCTCGGCGGGGGGAGCACAGATACGCAGTATTTT

len: 11
abundance: -
j_gene: TRBJ2-1
v_gene: TRBV3-1
d_gene: -
CDR3aa: CASSRRTEQFF
CDR3nt: TGTGCCAGTTCAAGACGAACTGAGCAGTTCTTC

len: 18
abundance: -
j_gene: TRBJ1-5
v_gene: TRBV5-6
d_gene: -
CDR3aa: CASSSQSRQLYSNQPQHF
CDR3nt: TGTGCCAGCAGCTCTCAATCTCGACAGTTATATAGCAATCAGCCCCAGCATTTT

len: 16
abundance: -
j_gene: TRBJ2-1
v_gene: TRBV20-1
d_gene: TRBD2
CDR3aa: CSARDAGGSSYNEQFF
CDR3nt: TGCAGTGCTAGAGATGCGGGCGGGAGCTCCTACAATGAGCAGTTCTTC

len: 14
abundance: -
j_gene: TRBJ2-2
v_gene: TRBV3-1
d_gene: -
CDR3aa: CASSQEIFGGELFF
CDR3nt: TGTGCCAGCAGCCAAGAGATATTCGGGGGGGAGCTGTTTTTT

len: 18
abundance: few
j_gene: TRBJ2-4
v_gene: TRBV11-2
d_gene: -
CDR3aa: CASSPRPRGRLAKNIQYF
CDR3nt: TGTGCCAGCAGCCCCCGCCCCCGGGGCCGATTAGCCAAAAACATTCAGTACTTC

len: 15
abundance: -
j_gene: TRBJ2-7
v_gene: TRBV9
d_gene: -
CDR3aa: CASSVEGGLSYEQYF
CDR3nt: TGTGCCAGCAGCGTAGAGGGGGGGCTTTCCTACGAGCAGTACTTC

len: 13
abundance: -
j_gene: TRBJ2-2
v_gene: TRBV28
d_gene: -
CDR3aa: CAGRARNTGELFF
CDR3nt: TGTGCCGGGAGAGCGCGTAACACCGGGGAGCTGTTTTTT

len: 14
abundance: few
j_gene: TRBJ1-3
v_gene: TRBV20-1
d_gene: -
CDR3aa: CSARAVPSGNTIYF
CDR3nt: TGCAGTGCTAGAGCGGTTCCCTCTGGAAACACCATATATTTT

len: 16
abundance: few
j_gene: TRBJ1-1
v_gene: TRBV6-1
d_gene: TRBD1
CDR3aa: CASSEVPLTGSTEAFF
CDR3nt: TGTGCCAGCAGTGAAGTCCCTTTGACAGGGAGCACTGAAGCTTTCTTT

len: 15
abundance: -
j_gene: TRBJ2-6
v_gene: TRBV12-3/TRBV12-4
d_gene: -
CDR3aa: CASSSSLSGANVLTF
CDR3nt: TGTGCCAGCAGTTCCAGTTTATCTGGGGCCAACGTCCTGACTTTC

len: 13
abundance: many
j_gene: TRBJ2-4
v_gene: TRBV6-1
d_gene: TRBD2
CDR3aa: CASSAGTSGDQYF
CDR3nt: TGTGCCAGCAGTGCCGGGACTAGCGGCGATCAGTACTTC

len: 15
abundance: many
j_gene: TRBJ2-3
v_gene: TRBV6-1
d_gene: -
CDR3aa: CASNGGLSVTDTQYF
CDR3nt: TGTGCCAGCAACGGCGGACTCTCTGTCACAGATACGCAGTATTTT

len: 13
abundance: -
j_gene: TRBJ2-7
v_gene: TRBV19
d_gene: -
CDR3aa: CASRRDSTYEQYF
CDR3nt: TGTGCCAGTAGGCGGGACAGCACCTACGAGCAGTACTTC

len: 13
abundance: many
j_gene: TRBJ1-6
v_gene: TRBV12-3/TRBV12-4
d_gene: -
CDR3aa: CASSFSRDSPLHF
CDR3nt: TGTGCCAGCAGTTTTTCCAGGGATTCACCCCTCCACTTT

len: 12
abundance: few
j_gene: TRBJ1-5
v_gene: TRBV20-1
d_gene: -
CDR3aa: CSAVTSNQPQHF
CDR3nt: TGCAGTGCCGTTACTAGCAATCAGCCCCAGCATTTT

len: 14
abundance: few
j_gene: TRBJ2-7
v_gene: TRBV19
d_gene: TRBD1
CDR3aa: CASSISRGLYEQYF
CDR3nt: TGTGCCAGTAGTATCTCCAGGGGGCTCTACGAGCAGTACTTC

len: 16
abundance: many
j_gene: TRBJ1-6
v_gene: TRBV27
d_gene: -
CDR3aa: CASSYQTGAIDSPLHF
CDR3nt: TGTGCCAGCAGTTATCAGACGGGGGCTATTGATTCACCCCTCCACTTT

len: 14
abundance: -
j_gene: TRBJ2-5
v_gene: TRBV28
d_gene: -
CDR3aa: CASSPTGLRETQYF
CDR3nt: TGTGCCAGCAGTCCCACAGGGTTGAGGGAGACCCAGTACTTC

len: 14
abundance: many
j_gene: TRBJ1-1
v_gene: TRBV12-3/TRBV12-4
d_gene: -
CDR3aa: CASSLFGVNTEAFF
CDR3nt: TGTGCCAGCAGTTTATTCGGGGTGAACACTGAAGCTTTCTTT

len: 16
abundance: few
j_gene: TRBJ2-7
v_gene: TRBV16
d_gene: TRBD2
CDR3aa: CASSHLGLAGAGEQYF
CDR3nt: TGTGCCAGCAGCCACCTAGGACTAGCGGGAGCGGGCGAGCAGTACTTC

len: 15
abundance: few
j_gene: TRBJ2-7
v_gene: TRBV6-7
d_gene: TRBD1
CDR3aa: CASSYGQGVIYEQYF
CDR3nt: TGTGCCAGCAGTTACGGGCAGGGGGTCATCTACGAGCAGTACTTC

len: 16
abundance: many
j_gene: TRBJ1-2
v_gene: TRBV6-1
d_gene: -
CDR3aa: CASSEIDEAGGYGYTF
CDR3nt: TGTGCCAGCAGTGAAATTGATGAGGCGGGGGGCTATGGCTACACCTTC

len: 12
abundance: many
j_gene: TRBJ2-7
v_gene: TRBV3-1
d_gene: -
CDR3aa: CASSQMSYEQYF
CDR3nt: TGTGCCAGCAGCCAAATGTCGTACGAGCAGTACTTC

len: 19
abundance: -
j_gene: TRBJ2-3
v_gene: TRBV24-1
d_gene: -
CDR3aa: CATSDLSETALFSTDTQYF
CDR3nt: TGTGCCACCAGTGATTTATCCGAGACAGCACTGTTTAGCACAGATACGCAGTATTTT

len: 19
abundance: -
j_gene: TRBJ2-3
v_gene: TRBV5-4
d_gene: TRBD2
CDR3aa: CASSPPGLAGAGGADTQYF
CDR3nt: TGTGCCAGCAGCCCCCCGGGACTAGCGGGAGCAGGGGGGGCAGATACGCAGTATTTT

len: 15
abundance: -
j_gene: TRBJ1-2
v_gene: TRBV7-9
d_gene: -
CDR3aa: CASSLDGPSNYGYTF
CDR3nt: TGTGCCAGCAGCTTAGACGGGCCCTCTAACTATGGCTACACCTTC

len: 13
abundance: many
j_gene: TRBJ1-1
v_gene: TRBV29-1
d_gene: -
CDR3aa: CSAVVGTNTEAFF
CDR3nt: TGCAGCGCCGTCGTTGGAACGAACACTGAAGCTTTCTTT

len: 14
abundance: many
j_gene: TRBJ2-1
v_gene: TRBV11-2
d_gene: -
CDR3aa: CASSILGDRGPQFF
CDR3nt: TGTGCCAGCAGCATTTTAGGCGACCGGGGACCCCAGTTCTTC

len: 13
abundance: few
j_gene: TRBJ1-5
v_gene: TRBV30
d_gene: TRBD1
CDR3aa: CAWSGDSGQPQHF
CDR3nt: TGTGCCTGGAGTGGGGACAGTGGACAGCCCCAGCATTTT

len: 16
abundance: many
j_gene: TRBJ2-7
v_gene: TRBV29-1
d_gene: -
CDR3aa: CSVEVGGGALGYEQYF
CDR3nt: TGCAGCGTTGAAGTGGGTGGGGGGGCCTTAGGCTACGAGCAGTACTTC

len: 15
abundance: few
j_gene: TRBJ1-1
v_gene: TRBV5-1
d_gene: -
CDR3aa: CASSLVGVRDTEAFF
CDR3nt: TGCGCCAGCAGCTTGGTTGGGGTTCGGGACACTGAAGCTTTCTTT

len: 16
abundance: few
j_gene: TRBJ2-3
v_gene: TRBV11-2
d_gene: TRBD2
CDR3aa: CASSDSLAGKGDTQYF
CDR3nt: TGTGCCAGCAGCGACTCACTAGCGGGAAAAGGAGATACGCAGTATTTT

len: 14
abundance: -
j_gene: TRBJ2-7
v_gene: TRBV20-1
d_gene: -
CDR3aa: CSTTKPAGRYEQYF
CDR3nt: TGCAGTACAACTAAGCCGGCAGGGAGGTACGAGCAGTACTTC

len: 15
abundance: few
j_gene: TRBJ2-1
v_gene: TRBV6-5
d_gene: -
CDR3aa: CASSYGVSSYNEQFF
CDR3nt: TGTGCCAGCAGTTACGGTGTTAGCTCCTACAATGAGCAGTTCTTC

len: 15
abundance: many
j_gene: TRBJ1-1
v_gene: TRBV20-1
d_gene: TRBD1
CDR3aa: CSARLGTGMNTEAFF
CDR3nt: TGCAGTGCTAGACTTGGGACAGGGATGAACACTGAAGCTTTCTTT

len: 17
abundance: many
j_gene: TRBJ2-5
v_gene: TRBV28
d_gene: TRBD2
CDR3aa: CASSRMGWGTRRETQYF
CDR3nt: TGTGCCAGCAGTCGAATGGGCTGGGGGACTAGGCGGGAGACCCAGTACTTC

len: 16
abundance: -
j_gene: TRBJ2-3
v_gene: TRBV27
d_gene: -
CDR3aa: CATKTPRRWGTDTQYF
CDR3nt: TGTGCCACCAAAACACCTAGGCGTTGGGGCACAGATACGCAGTATTTT

len: 17
abundance: -
j_gene: TRBJ2-2
v_gene: TRBV24-1
d_gene: -
CDR3aa: CATSAVRGETRTGELFF
CDR3nt: TGTGCCACCAGTGCGGTCAGGGGAGAAACAAGGACCGGGGAGCTGTTTTTT

len: 15
abundance: few
j_gene: TRBJ2-1
v_gene: TRBV3-1
d_gene: -
CDR3aa: CASSPVLTLYNEQFF
CDR3nt: TGTGCCAGCAGCCCCGTACTTACGCTCTACAATGAGCAGTTCTTC

len: 15
abundance: few
j_gene: TRBJ2-7
v_gene: TRBV6-2/TRBV6-3
d_gene: -
CDR3aa: CASSSTFSSVLEQYF
CDR3nt: TGTGCCAGCAGTTCCACGTTTTCTTCGGTTTTGGAGCAGTACTTC

len: 12
abundance: many
j_gene: TRBJ1-2
v_gene: TRBV3-1
d_gene: -
CDR3aa: CASSQVDRLLTF
CDR3nt: TGTGCCAGCAGCCAAGTCGATCGGCTGCTCACCTTC

len: 14
abundance: -
j_gene: TRBJ1-4
v_gene: TRBV3-1
d_gene: -
CDR3aa: CASSQEGTNEKLFF
CDR3nt: TGTGCCAGCAGCCAAGAAGGAACTAATGAAAAACTGTTTTTT

len: 13
abundance: once
j_gene: TRBJ1-2
v_gene: TRBV5-6
d_gene: -
CDR3aa: CASSLMNMYGYTF
CDR3nt: TGTGCCAGCAGCTTGATGAATATGTACGGCTACACCTTC

len: 13
abundance: many
j_gene: TRBJ2-3
v_gene: TRBV12-3/TRBV12-4
d_gene: TRBD1
CDR3aa: CASSGTGWGTQYF
CDR3nt: TGTGCCAGCAGTGGGACAGGGTGGGGTACGCAGTATTTT

len: 16
abundance: -
j_gene: TRBJ1-5
v_gene: TRBV20-1
d_gene: -
CDR3aa: CSARELGEFANQPQHF
CDR3nt: TGCAGTGCTAGAGAATTGGGAGAGTTTGCGAATCAGCCCCAGCATTTT

len: 16
abundance: many
j_gene: TRBJ2-7
v_gene: TRBV28
d_gene: TRBD2
CDR3aa: CASSRHSSGSIYEQYF
CDR3nt: TGTGCCAGCAGTCGCCACTCTAGCGGGAGTATCTACGAGCAGTACTTC

len: 14
abundance: few
j_gene: TRBJ2-3
v_gene: TRBV7-2
d_gene: -
CDR3aa: CASRLGTSTDTQYF
CDR3nt: TGTGCCAGCAGGTTAGGGACCTCCACAGATACGCAGTATTTT

len: 14
abundance: -
j_gene: TRBJ2-1
v_gene: TRBV10-3
d_gene: TRBD2
CDR3aa: CAISGTSVYNEQFF
CDR3nt: TGTGCCATCAGCGGGACTAGCGTTTACAATGAGCAGTTCTTC

len: 17
abundance: -
j_gene: TRBJ2-1
v_gene: TRBV20-1
d_gene: TRBD2
CDR3aa: CSAPGRRADAGVNEQFF
CDR3nt: TGCAGTGCCCCGGGACGGCGGGCCGATGCGGGAGTCAATGAGCAGTTCTTC

len: 12
abundance: many
j_gene: TRBJ1-6
v_gene: TRBV7-6
d_gene: -
CDR3aa: CASSYDRSPLHF
CDR3nt: TGTGCCAGCAGCTACGACAGATCACCCCTCCACTTT

len: 12
abundance: many
j_gene: TRBJ2-1
v_gene: TRBV11-3
d_gene: -
CDR3aa: CASSGRNNEQFF
CDR3nt: TGTGCCAGCTCGGGACGGAACAATGAGCAGTTCTTC